This T cell receptor (beta chain) was observed in a study of blood T cells in healthy people across ages. Study at large: Template switching captured about one barcoded beta molecule per two T cells. Whole-study results and caveats: There were more naive CD4+ cells and higher diversity in long-lived donors than in aged donors. Estimates based on one million T cells were treated as lower bounds.

The second PCR ran about 6 to 12 cycles with a sample-barcoded 5' primer and J-beta primers. A single record per CDR3 protein comes from TCRdb applying MiXCR to the 5' RACE reads. The sample has roughly 1.7 million distinct CDR3 sequences; 34% are singletons. This clonotype was seen only a few times. The antigen is not known. Per the germline V gene, CDR1 is SGHRS and CDR2 is YFSETQ. The CDR3 is 15 amino acids. The V end lost 4 bases, the J end lost 5 bases, and 16 bases lay between the germline ends. The chain joins TRBV5-1 to TRBJ2-1; D is possibly TRBD1 (6 bases). This clonotype was sampled from a woman in her 30s in good health. The sample comprised blood. The CDR3 reads CASSRPGEGDNEQFF. The CDR3 region has the DNA TGCGCCAGCAGCCGTCCAGGGGAAGGGGACAATGAGCAGTTCTTC.